One and the same sample provided the 23 T cell receptor beta chains below, sequenced in a study of post-analysis software for immune sequencing data. Study-wide results and caveats: In patients, TRBV5-6, TRBV5-1 and TRBV20-1 belonged to roughly five TRBV segments found more frequently than in controls.

Antigen specificity for these receptors is unknown. Presence of unique molecular identifiers characterized the TCR beta cDNA libraries. Via MiXCR, TCRdb re-called the PCR reads, giving one row per CDR3 protein. The data show about 170,000 distinct CDR3 sequences, approximately 31% seen once. Sequenced: blood. These receptors were taken from a girl aged 10 to 17 with multiple sclerosis.

Ten or more counts support this clonotype. The chain is built from TRBV4-1 and TRBJ2-7; D not certain. Trimming removed 0 bases from V and 7 bases from J, with 13 bases in between. CDR3 length equals 14 residues. Per germline, CDR1 MGHRA and CDR2 YSYEKL. The chain's CDR3 is CASSQDRSGWEQYF. The CDR3 DNA reads as TGCGCCAGCAGCCAAGATCGGTCCGGCTGGGAGCAGTACTTC.

This clonotype was detected many times. V usage is TRBV5-5 and J usage is TRBJ2-5, with D maybe TRBD2 (5 bases). Looked up from germline, CDR1 is SGHKS and CDR2 is YYEKEE (reference sequence). The CDR3 totals 14 residues. V dropped 4 bases and J dropped 1 base, with 11 bases sitting between them. The CDR3: CASSRGWGQETQYF. The CDR3 nucleotides are TGTGCCAGCAGCCGGGGATGGGGCCAAGAGACCCAGTACTTC.

This clonotype came up a few times. The CDR3 loop reads CASSQELTFNYGYTF. CDR3 nucleotides: TGTGCCAGCAGCCAGGAATTAACCTTTAACTATGGCTACACCTTC. The chain carries TRBV4-2 and TRBJ1-2; no firm D call. Germline CDR1 is LGHNA and CDR2 is YNFKEQ. CDR3 size: 15 residues. V dropped 3 bases and J dropped 1 base, with 12 bases sitting between them.

This clonotype was observed at least ten times. V and J are TRBV5-1 and TRBJ1-1; unclear D gene. Trimming shortened V by 1 base and J by 3 bases, and 16 bases separated the two germline ends. The CDR3 length is 16 residues. CDR1 is SGHRS and CDR2 is YFSETQ in the germline V gene. For the CDR3, the DNA is TGCGCCAGCAGCTTGAAAGGGATGGACGGCGACACTGAAGCTTTCTTT. This encodes CASSLKGMDGDTEAFF.

The chain uses TRBV6-6 and TRBJ1-1; no clear D gene. Germline CDR1 is MNHNY and CDR2 is SVGAGI (reference sequence). The CDR3 sequence is 12 residues long. Between the trimmed V and J ends, which lost 6 bases and 6 bases, there was a span of 11 bases. The CDR3 sequence: CASRALGAEAFF. CDR3 sequence (DNA): TGTGCCAGCAGGGCCCTGGGCGCTGAAGCTTTCTTT.

This clonotype has at least ten counts. The J gene is TRBJ1-6, the V gene TRBV20-1; D is uncertain. The germline V gene has CDR1 DFQATT and CDR2 SNEGSKA (reference sequence). The V end lost 6 bases, the J end lost 3 bases, and 12 bases lay between the germline ends. This CDR3 has 14 residues. This chain's CDR3 is CSARSGLYNSPLHF. The CDR3 DNA is TGCAGTGCCAGAAGTGGGCTCTATAATTCACCCCTCCACTTT.

The chain joins TRBV12-3 or TRBV12-4 to TRBJ1-4; D is unclear. With 6 bases removed from V and 0 bases from J, the gap between germline ends came to 17 bases. This CDR3 has 17 residues. CDR3 amino acids: CASSRTHDPATNEKLFF. CDR3 DNA sequence: TGTGCCAGCAGCCGAACCCACGACCCAGCAACTAATGAAAAACTGTTTTTT.

This clonotype was observed many times. The chain uses TRBV6-5 and TRBJ2-7; D is ambiguous. With 8 bases removed from V and 4 bases from J, the gap between germline ends came to 15 bases. This CDR3 comprises 13 residues. CDR1 is MNHEY, CDR2 SVGAGI, per germline. This chain's CDR3 is CASFPREGYEQYF. In nucleotides, the CDR3 is TGTGCCAGCTTTCCACGAGAAGGTTACGAGCAGTACTTC.

This clonotype came up a few times. V and J are TRBV12-3 or TRBV12-4 and TRBJ1-5; tentative D call: TRBD1 (5 bases). The CDR3 consists of 14 residues. Trimming left V 5 bases short and J 0 bases short, with 8 bases between. The CDR3 here is CASSIGVSNQPQHF. The CDR3 DNA reads as TGTGCCAGCAGTATAGGGGTTAGCAATCAGCCCCAGCATTTT.

A note on this clonotype: Since a much larger clone is just one base distant, this may be a read error. The chain combines TRBV12-3 or TRBV12-4 with TRBJ2-3; no firm D call. This CDR3 has 15 residues. Trimming shortened V by 6 bases and J by 4 bases, and 17 bases separated the two germline ends. CDR3 amino acids: CASSTDSLGADTQYF. CDR3 nucleotides: TGTGCCAGCAGCACTGATAGCTTGGGCGCAGATACGCAGTATTTT.

The sample holds a few counts of this clonotype. V gene TRBV12-3 or TRBV12-4 combines with J gene TRBJ1-4; 8 bases line up with TRBD1. V trimming: 7 bases; J trimming: 7 bases; junction bases outside the gene matches: 8. This CDR3 is built from 14 residues. CDR3: CASTLGTGREKLFF. CDR3 DNA sequence: TGTGCCAGCACCCTCGGGACAGGTCGTGAAAAACTGTTTTTT.

This clonotype was seen more than once but under ten times. The rearrangement links TRBV20-1 to TRBJ1-4; D unresolved. This CDR3 is built from 16 residues. Per the germline V gene, CDR1 is DFQATT and CDR2 is SNEGSKA (reference sequence). V gave up 1 base and J gave up 5 bases, with 17 bases separating them. CDR3 in amino acids: CSARGPRVVGNEKLFF. The DNA of the CDR3 is TGCAGTGCTAGAGGGCCTCGAGTGGTGGGGAATGAAAAACTGTTTTTT.

This clonotype was observed many times. The rearrangement uses TRBV20-1 and TRBJ2-1, with 10 bases that match TRBD1. The CDR3 sequence is 15 residues long. The trim removed 3 bases at V and 8 bases at J, leaving 10 bases unmatched. Germline V gene sequence: CDR1 DFQATT, CDR2 SNEGSKA (reference sequence). Here the CDR3 reads CSASRPGQGMDEQFF. CDR3 in DNA: TGCAGTGCTAGCAGACCGGGACAGGGGATGGATGAGCAGTTCTTC.

The chain combines TRBV5-1 with TRBJ1-1, with D possibly being TRBD1 (5 bases). Germline CDR1 and CDR2: SGHRS and YFSETQ. V lost 0 bases and J 4 bases, leaving 13 bases between the germline ends. The CDR3 has 15 amino acids. The CDR3 loop reads CASSLERGGSTEAFF. CDR3 sequence (DNA): TGCGCCAGCAGCTTGGAGAGGGGAGGGAGCACTGAAGCTTTCTTT.

This clonotype has a handful of counts. V and J are TRBV4-1 and TRBJ2-1, with TRBD2 as a possible D gene (6 bases). Germline CDR1 and CDR2: MGHRA and YSYEKL. V lost 0 bases and J lost 13, with 16 bases in between. This CDR3 spans 14 amino acids. The CDR3 bases are TGCGCCAGCAGCCAAGAACGGAGGGAAGAGACCCAGTTCTTC. It codes for CASSQERREETQFF.

The chain recombines TRBV5-1 with TRBJ1-1; no definite D call. Germline values: CDR1 SGHRS, CDR2 YFSETQ. Trimming shortened V by 0 bases and J by 4 bases, and 13 bases separated the two germline ends. This CDR3 comprises 15 residues. The DNA of the CDR3 is TGCGCCAGCAGCTTGGCCGCGGGGATGAGCACTGAAGCTTTCTTT. Translating it yields CASSLAAGMSTEAFF.

This clonotype was seen just once. This chain joins TRBV19 and TRBJ2-7, with 8 bases identical to TRBD2. Germline CDR1 and CDR2: LNHDA and SQIVND (reference sequence). V shed 8 bases and J 7 bases; nucleotides not matched to a gene: 13. The CDR3 sequence is 14 residues long. The CDR3 sequence: CASVRGGSYNEQYF. The DNA of the CDR3 is TGTGCCAGTGTCCGGGGGGGGTCCTACAATGAGCAGTACTTC.

A note on this clonotype: A single base separates this from a much larger clone, so it may be a read error. V and J are TRBV6-5 and TRBJ2-1; the match to TRBD2 covers 11 bases. The CDR3 extends over 15 amino acids. V trimming: 3 bases; J trimming: 9 bases; junction bases outside the gene matches: 7. CDR1 is MNHEY, CDR2 SVGAGI, per germline. CDR3 sequence reads: CASSYMASGGLEQFF. CDR3 nucleotides: TGTGCCAGCAGTTATATGGCTAGCGGGGGGCTTGAGCAGTTCTTC.

The chain carries TRBV20-1 and TRBJ2-2; D gene uncertain. With 3 bases removed from V and 2 bases from J, the gap between germline ends came to 7 bases. Looked up from germline, CDR1 is DFQATT and CDR2 is SNEGSKA (reference sequence). This CDR3 has 13 amino acids. DNA of the CDR3: TGCAGTGCTAGGGCTCGTAACACCGGGGAGCTGTTTTTT. Encoded protein: CSARARNTGELFF.

About this clonotype itself: The conserved phenylalanine or tryptophan normally closing the CDR3 is absent here, so this likely arose from a read error. The chain uses TRBV12-3 or TRBV12-4 and TRBJ2-3; 14 nucleotides line up with TRBD2. This CDR3 has 16 amino acids. The ends lost 3 bases at V and 3 bases at J; junction bases unmatched: 2. CDR3 amino acids: CASSFGTSGRTDTQYS. The CDR3 DNA is TGTGCCAGCAGTTTTGGGACTAGCGGGAGAACAGATACGCAGTATTCT.

On this clonotype: Just one base apart from a much larger clone, this may be a read error. The chain employs TRBV7-2 and TRBJ2-3, with TRBD2 matching over 8 bases. In germline, CDR1 is SGHTA, CDR2 FQGNSA. This CDR3 contains 15 residues. V lost 3 bases and J lost 5; bases outside the gene matches: 7. The DNA for the CDR3 is TGTGCCAGCAGCTTCGGCGGGAGGATTATAGATACGCAGTATTTT. Amino acids: CASSFGGRIIDTQYF.

DNA of the CDR3: TGCGCCAGCAGCTCCACTAGCGGGGGGGCCTACGAGCAGTACTTC. It translates to CASSSTSGGAYEQYF. The V call is TRBV5-1, the J call TRBJ2-7; 13 bases line up with TRBD2. The CDR3 sequence is 15 residues long. V trimming: 3 bases; J trimming: 2 bases; junction bases outside the gene matches: 2. Germline V gene data show CDR1 as SGHRS and CDR2 as YFSETQ.

The CDR3 coding sequence is TGCGCCAGCAGCTTGGGGACAGGGAAGGCCGGGGAGCTGTTTTTT. Translating it yields CASSLGTGKAGELFF. The chain has TRBV5-1 and TRBJ2-2; 8 nucleotides line up with TRBD1. Germline V gives CDR1 SGHRS, CDR2 YFSETQ. The CDR3 extends over 15 amino acids. After removal of 0 bases from V and 6 bases from J, the junction contained 4 bases not matched to a gene.